This T cell receptor (beta chain) was identified during a study of cytomegalovirus exposure and HLA in healthy donors. Study-level results: Roughly uniform depth of sequencing across donors was assumed in presence/absence analyses. In all likelihood, a cluster of highly shared sequence variants was a sequencing artifact. Several of the most significant clusters appeared, in a later analysis, to be linked to common viral pathogens.

CDR1 ENHRY and CDR2 SYGVKD come from the germline V gene. Trimming cost V 0 bases and J 7 bases, with 16 bases left between them. This CDR3 comprises 15 residues. Of note for this clone: What it binds is not known.

PCR involved 60 Vbeta and 13 Jbeta primers. This table comes from immunoSEQ multiplex PCR, and its TCRdb copy is limited to in-frame clones, with some not included. The sample has some 77,000 clones, 75% to 90% seen once; the top ten hold 32%. The sample consisted of PBMCs. The chain links TRBV10-3 to TRBJ2-7; D is possibly TRBD2 (6 bases). The sequence was collected from a man aged 45-65 years in good health and CMV-seropositive. In nucleotides, the CDR3 is TGTGCCATCAGTGAGTCGACCAGGGCGGAGGGGGAGCAGTACTTC. Encoded protein: CAISESTRAEGEQYF.